This T cell receptor beta chain is from a study of control samples from healthy donors and cancer patients. The CDR3 contains 15 residues. Germline V gives CDR1 SGDLS, CDR2 YYNGEE. V lost 0 bases to trimming and J lost 0 bases, with 10 bases between them. The method was immunoSEQ multiplex PCR; TCRdb's version includes in-frame clones alone and lacks a portion of them. The table lists roughly 130,000 clones, approximately 91% of them singletons. The rearrangement uses TRBV9 and TRBJ2-7; perhaps D is TRBD1 or TRBD2 (5 bases each). The TCR comes from a man aged 45-65 years in good health. The sample taken for sequencing was blood. The CDR3 sequence is CASSVDAGSSYEQYF. The CDR3 DNA is TGTGCCAGCAGCGTAGATGCAGGGAGCTCCTACGAGCAGTACTTC.